The 9 T cell receptor beta chains listed next were all sequenced from one sample in a study of post-analysis software for immune sequencing data. Regarding the study as a whole: TRBV5-6, TRBV5-1 and TRBV20-1 belonged to a set of roughly five TRBV segments that were more frequent in patients than controls.

These TCRs are of unknown antigen specificity. Sequencing libraries made from TCR beta cDNA carried unique molecular identifiers. TCRdb re-analysed the PCR reads in MiXCR, keeping a single row per CDR3 protein. The table lists 650,000 to 850,000 distinct CDR3 sequences, about 57% of them singletons. Sequencing was done on a sample of blood. These receptors came from a girl aged 5-17 years with multiple sclerosis.

This clonotype has a handful of counts. This chain links TRBV28 with TRBJ1-1; D remains unclear. The CDR3 loop spans 13 amino acids. Germline CDR1 MDHEN, CDR2 SYDVKM. Trimming took 7 bases from V and 1 from J, leaving 10 bases between them. Here the CDR3 DNA reads TGTGCCAGCATGTCGGAGACGAACACTGAAGCTTTCTTT. The encoded protein is CASMSETNTEAFF.

As for this clonotype: Its ends do not fully match the called genes, so a read error is possible. This chain connects TRBV9 to TRBJ2-1; TRBD2 matches at 8 bases. The CDR3 has 15 amino acids. Germline CDR1 is SGDLS and CDR2 is YYNGEE. The CDR3 here is CASGVDSGTYNEQFF. CDR3 coding DNA: TGTGCCAGCGGCGTAGATAGCGGGACCTACAATGAGCAGTTCTTC. Variable domain in full (rest from reference TRBV9 and TRBJ2-1): DSGVTQTPKHLITATGQRVTLRCSPRSGDLSVYWYQQSLDQGLQFLIQYYNGEERAKGNILERFSAQQFPDLHSELNLSSLELGDSALYFCASGVDSGTYNEQFFGPGTRLTVL.

The rearrangement uses TRBV2 and TRBJ2-3, with 7 nucleotides matching TRBD2. Germline-derived CDR1 and CDR2 are SNHLY and FYNNEI. CDR3 size: 14 residues. Trimming at V came to 4 bases and at J to 0 bases, leaving 1 base not matched to a gene. CDR3 residues: CASSVRGSTDTQYF. The CDR3 DNA reads TGTGCCAGCAGTGTGCGGGGGAGCACAGATACGCAGTATTTT.

In this sample, this clonotype turned up once. The chain has TRBV18 and TRBJ2-7; D is possibly TRBD1 or TRBD2 (6 bases each). V was clipped by 5 bases and J by 7 bases, with 15 bases between them. Germline-derived CDR1 and CDR2 are KGHSH and LQKENI. The CDR3 runs 13 residues. CDR3 DNA sequence: TGTGCCAGCTCAACCTCCGGGGGCTTAGAGCAGTACTTC. As protein: CASSTSGGLEQYF.

This clonotype was picked up a small number of times. This rearrangement joins TRBV20-1 to TRBJ2-7; 11 bases are shared with TRBD2. Germline values: CDR1 DFQATT, CDR2 SNEGSKA (reference sequence). Trimming took 3 bases from V and 0 from J; bases not matched to a gene: 4. The CDR3 runs 15 residues. CDR3 DNA sequence: TGCAGTGCTAGTTCAGGGACTAGCGGCTCCTACGAGCAGTACTTC. This codes for CSASSGTSGSYEQYF.

This rearrangement joins TRBV5-1 to TRBJ2-7; TRBD2 matches at 9 bases. CDR3 size: 15 residues. The junction had 10 bases not matched to a gene; V was cut back by 4 bases and J by 5 bases. Germline V gives CDR1 SGHRS, CDR2 YFSETQ. The CDR3 DNA is TGCGCCAGCAGCGCCCTAGCGGGAAATCGGGACGAGCAGTACTTC. Amino acid sequence: CASSALAGNRDEQYF. Using reference TRBV5-1 and TRBJ2-7 for the parts outside the CDR3, the full variable domain is KAGVTQTPRYLIKTRGQQVTLSCSPISGHRSVSWYQQTPGQGLQFLFEYFSETQRNKGNFPGRFSGRQFSNSRSEMNVSTLELGDSALYLCASSALAGNRDEQYFGPGTRLTVT.

This chain joins TRBV10-3 and TRBJ2-7; TRBD2 agrees at 13 bases. V dropped 4 bases and J dropped 7; count of bases not matched to a gene: 7. The CDR3 has 15 residues. Germline loops: CDR1 ENHRY, CDR2 SYGVKD. CDR3 bases: TGTGCCATCAGTGCCACGACTAGCGGGAGGTTTGAGCAGTACTTC. It is translated as CAISATTSGRFEQYF.

This clonotype has just a few counts. The genes are TRBV29-1 and TRBJ2-1; D might be TRBD2 (6 bases). There are 12 residues in the CDR3. Trimming removed 7 bases at V and 7 bases at J, with 14 bases between. Germline V gene sequence: CDR1 SQVTM, CDR2 ANQGSEA. The CDR3 nucleotides read TGCAGCGACCGTGCGGCGGGAAATGAGCAGTTCTTC. It codes for CSDRAAGNEQFF.

This clonotype was counted only a few times. This chain joins TRBV6-6 and TRBJ2-6; D is undetermined. From germline, CDR1 is MNHNY and CDR2 SVGAGI (reference sequence). The length of the CDR3 is 12 residues. V was trimmed by 5 bases and J by 8 bases, leaving 7 bases between them. The CDR3 protein is CASSPESNVLTF. The CDR3 DNA reads TGTGCCAGCAGTCCTGAGTCCAACGTCCTGACTTTC.